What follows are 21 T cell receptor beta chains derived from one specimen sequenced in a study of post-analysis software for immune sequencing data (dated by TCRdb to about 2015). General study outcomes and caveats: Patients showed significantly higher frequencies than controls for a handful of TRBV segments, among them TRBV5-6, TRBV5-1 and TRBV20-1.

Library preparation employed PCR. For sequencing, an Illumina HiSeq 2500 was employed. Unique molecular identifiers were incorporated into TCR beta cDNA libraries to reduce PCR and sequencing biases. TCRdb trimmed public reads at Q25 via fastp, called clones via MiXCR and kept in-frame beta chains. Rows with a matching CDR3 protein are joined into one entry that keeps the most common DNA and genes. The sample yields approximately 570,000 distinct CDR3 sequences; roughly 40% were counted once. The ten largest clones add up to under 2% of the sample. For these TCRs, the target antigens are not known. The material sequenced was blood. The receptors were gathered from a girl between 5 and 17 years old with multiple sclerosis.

The CDR3 reads CASSPQGVETQYF. The CDR3, as DNA: TGTGCCAGCAGTCCTCAGGGGGTAGAGACCCAGTACTTC. The chain employs TRBV12-3 or TRBV12-4 and TRBJ2-5; 7 nucleotides agree with TRBD1. The trim removed 5 bases at V and 4 bases at J, leaving 4 bases unmatched. CDR3 length: 13 residues.

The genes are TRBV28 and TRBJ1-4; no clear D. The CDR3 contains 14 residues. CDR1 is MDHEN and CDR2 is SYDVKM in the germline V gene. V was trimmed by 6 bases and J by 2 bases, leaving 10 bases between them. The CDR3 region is CASSVMETNEKLFF. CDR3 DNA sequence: TGTGCCAGCAGCGTCATGGAGACTAATGAAAAACTGTTTTTT.

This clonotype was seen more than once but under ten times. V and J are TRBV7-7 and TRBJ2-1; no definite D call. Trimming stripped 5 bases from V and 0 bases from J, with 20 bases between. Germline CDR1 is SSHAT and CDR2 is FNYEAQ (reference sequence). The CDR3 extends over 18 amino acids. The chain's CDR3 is CASSPRYDTSSSYNEQFF. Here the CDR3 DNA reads TGTGCCAGCAGCCCCCGATACGACACCTCGAGCTCCTACAATGAGCAGTTCTTC.

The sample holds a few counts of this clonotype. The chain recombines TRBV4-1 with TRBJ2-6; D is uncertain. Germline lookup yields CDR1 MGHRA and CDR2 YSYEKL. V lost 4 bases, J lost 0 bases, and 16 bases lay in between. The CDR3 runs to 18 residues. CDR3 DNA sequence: TGCGCCAGCAGCCGAACCGGACGGTTAAGCTCTGGGGCCAACGTCCTGACTTTC. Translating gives CASSRTGRLSSGANVLTF.

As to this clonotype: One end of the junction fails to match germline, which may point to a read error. The CDR3 sequence: CGVTGRGGGSYEQYF. For the CDR3, the DNA is TGCGGCGTGACTGGGCGGGGAGGAGGGTCCTACGAGCAGTACTTC. The chain carries TRBV29-1 and TRBJ2-7, with D possibly being TRBD2 (6 bases). This CDR3 comprises 15 residues. Germline CDR1 is SQVTM and CDR2 is ANQGSEA.

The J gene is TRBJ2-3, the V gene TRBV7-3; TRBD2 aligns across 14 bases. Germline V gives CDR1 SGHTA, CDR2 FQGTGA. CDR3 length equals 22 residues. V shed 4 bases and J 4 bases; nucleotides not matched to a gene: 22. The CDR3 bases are TGTGCCAGCAGCTCCTTGGGAGGACTAGCGGGGGGCGACGACTTAGCCCCAGATACGCAGTATTTT. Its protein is CASSSLGGLAGGDDLAPDTQYF.

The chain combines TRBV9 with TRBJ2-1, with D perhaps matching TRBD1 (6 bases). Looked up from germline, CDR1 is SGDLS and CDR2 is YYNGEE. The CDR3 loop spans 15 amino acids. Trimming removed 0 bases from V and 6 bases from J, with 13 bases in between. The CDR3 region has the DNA TGTGCCAGCAGCGTAGGTATAGGACAGACCAATGAGCAGTTCTTC. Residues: CASSVGIGQTNEQFF.

CDR3 DNA: TGCGCCAGCAACGCTGGGACGATTCGGGCCGAGCAGTACTTC. Amino acid sequence: CASNAGTIRAEQYF. The chain is built from TRBV5-1 and TRBJ2-7; D assignment may be TRBD1 or TRBD2 (5 bases each). The CDR3 runs to 14 residues. V lost 6 bases and J 6 bases, leaving 19 bases between the germline ends. The germline gives CDR1 SGHRS, CDR2 YFSETQ. Together with reference TRBV5-1 and TRBJ2-7, the CDR3 gives the full variable domain: KAGVTQTPRYLIKTRGQQVTLSCSPISGHRSVSWYQQTPGQGLQFLFEYFSETQRNKGNFPGRFSGRQFSNSRSEMNVSTLELGDSALYLCASNAGTIRAEQYFGPGTRLTVT.

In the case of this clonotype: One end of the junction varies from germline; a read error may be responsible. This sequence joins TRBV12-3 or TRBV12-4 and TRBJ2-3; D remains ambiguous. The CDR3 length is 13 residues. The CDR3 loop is CASRPSGADAQYF. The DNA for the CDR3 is TGTGCCAGCAGACCGTCGGGCGCAGATGCGCAGTATTTT.

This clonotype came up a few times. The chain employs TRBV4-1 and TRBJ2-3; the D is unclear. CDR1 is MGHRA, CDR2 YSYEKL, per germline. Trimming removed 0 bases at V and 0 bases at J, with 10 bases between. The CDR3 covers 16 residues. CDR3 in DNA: TGCGCCAGCAGCCAAGATTACAGCCACAGCACAGATACGCAGTATTTT. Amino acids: CASSQDYSHSTDTQYF.

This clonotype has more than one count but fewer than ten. CDR3 DNA: TGCAGCGTGGCGAGGCAGCTTAACTACGAGCAGTACTTC. Translating gives CSVARQLNYEQYF. The V gene is TRBV29-1, the J gene TRBJ2-7; D is ambiguous. Germline values: CDR1 SQVTM, CDR2 ANQGSEA. V lost 6 bases and J lost 3, with 15 bases in between. This CDR3 is 13 amino acids long.

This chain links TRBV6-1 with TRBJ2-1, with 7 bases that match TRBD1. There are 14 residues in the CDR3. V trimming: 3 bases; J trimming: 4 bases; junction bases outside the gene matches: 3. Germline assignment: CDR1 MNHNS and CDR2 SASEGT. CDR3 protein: CASSDTGQYNEQFF. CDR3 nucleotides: TGTGCCAGCAGTGATACGGGACAGTACAATGAGCAGTTCTTC.

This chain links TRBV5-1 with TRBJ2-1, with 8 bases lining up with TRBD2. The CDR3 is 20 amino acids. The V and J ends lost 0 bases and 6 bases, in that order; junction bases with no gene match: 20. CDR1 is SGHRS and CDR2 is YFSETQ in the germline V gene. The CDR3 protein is CASSLVVGILRTSNSNEQFF. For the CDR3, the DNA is TGCGCCAGCAGCTTGGTTGTGGGGATCTTAAGGACTAGCAATAGCAATGAGCAGTTCTTC.

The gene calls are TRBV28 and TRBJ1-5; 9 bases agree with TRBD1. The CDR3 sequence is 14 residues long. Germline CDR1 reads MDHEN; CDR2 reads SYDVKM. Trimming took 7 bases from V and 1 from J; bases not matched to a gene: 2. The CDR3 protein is CASKGQGSNQPQHF. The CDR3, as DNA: TGTGCCAGCAAAGGACAGGGGAGCAATCAGCCCCAGCATTTT.

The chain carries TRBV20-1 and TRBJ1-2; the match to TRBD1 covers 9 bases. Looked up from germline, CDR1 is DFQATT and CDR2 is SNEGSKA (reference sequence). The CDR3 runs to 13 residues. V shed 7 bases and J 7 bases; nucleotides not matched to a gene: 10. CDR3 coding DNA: TGCAGTGGGGGGGGACAGGGAGTAGGTGGCTACACCTTC. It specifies CSGGGQGVGGYTF.

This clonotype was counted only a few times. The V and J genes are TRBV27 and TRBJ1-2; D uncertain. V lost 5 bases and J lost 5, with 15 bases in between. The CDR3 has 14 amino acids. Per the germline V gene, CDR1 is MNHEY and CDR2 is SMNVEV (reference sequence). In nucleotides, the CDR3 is TGTGCCAGCAGTCAGTACATGGGCAGGTATGGCTACACCTTC. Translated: CASSQYMGRYGYTF.

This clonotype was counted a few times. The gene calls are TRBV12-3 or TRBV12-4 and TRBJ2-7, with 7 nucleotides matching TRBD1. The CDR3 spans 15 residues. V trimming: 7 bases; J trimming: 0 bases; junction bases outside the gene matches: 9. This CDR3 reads CASNPYGDSSYEQYF. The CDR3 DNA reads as TGTGCCAGCAACCCATATGGGGACAGCTCCTACGAGCAGTACTTC.

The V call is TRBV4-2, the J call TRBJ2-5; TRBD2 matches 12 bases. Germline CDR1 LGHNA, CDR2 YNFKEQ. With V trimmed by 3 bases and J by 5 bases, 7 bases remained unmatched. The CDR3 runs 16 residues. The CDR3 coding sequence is TGTGCCAGCAGCCAGGCCCTAGCGGGGGGGCGGGAGACCCAGTACTTC. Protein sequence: CASSQALAGGRETQYF.

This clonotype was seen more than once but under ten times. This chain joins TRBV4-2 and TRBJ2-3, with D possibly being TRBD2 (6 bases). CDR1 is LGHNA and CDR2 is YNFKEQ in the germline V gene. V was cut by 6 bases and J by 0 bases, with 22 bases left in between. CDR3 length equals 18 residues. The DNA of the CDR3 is TGTGCCAGCAGACCTCCCGAGGCGGGGCACCCTAGCACAGATACGCAGTATTTT. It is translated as CASRPPEAGHPSTDTQYF.

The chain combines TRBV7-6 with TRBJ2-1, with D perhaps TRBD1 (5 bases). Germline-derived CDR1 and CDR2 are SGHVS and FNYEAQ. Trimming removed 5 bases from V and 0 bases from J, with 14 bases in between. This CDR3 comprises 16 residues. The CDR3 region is CASSDSRFSSYNEQFF. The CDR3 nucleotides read TGTGCCAGCAGCGACAGTAGATTTAGCTCCTACAATGAGCAGTTCTTC.

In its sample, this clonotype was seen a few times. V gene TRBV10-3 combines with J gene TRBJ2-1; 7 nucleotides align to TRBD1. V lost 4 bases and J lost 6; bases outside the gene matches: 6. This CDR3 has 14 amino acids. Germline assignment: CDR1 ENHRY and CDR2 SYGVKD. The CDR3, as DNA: TGTGCCATCAGTGTATCAGACAGGGCCAATGAGCAGTTCTTC. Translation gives CAISVSDRANEQFF.